The text below deals with one T cell receptor (beta chain). The antigen it binds to is not known. Per-nucleotide qualities are absent, and no much larger clonotype sits a single base away. This sample was taken from a study of blood T cell repertoires in COVID-19 (dated by TCRdb to the early 2020s). In the study overall: Collaborator samples came from the United States, Italy and Spain and covered acute and convalescent phases of COVID-19. The material from the prospective study consisted of cDNA or gDNA derived from T cells, B-cell-depleted T cells, or PBMCs. Deeply sampled blood TCRbeta repertoires from subjects exposed to, actively infected with, or recovered from COVID-19 were included in the dataset. The repertoires were released in a freely available public database meant as a resource for research on the immune response to SARS-CoV-2. The samples were drawn from two sources: the first 160 participants of the ongoing ImmuneRACE study, and fewer than 1,500 subjects contributed by 6 global collaborators. A de-identified subject ID, COVID-19 status, age in years and sex were almost always included in the sample metadata. Where available, HLA class I and class II types were taken from metadata supplied by the sample provider and were not determined by assay-based typing. Overall study results and their limits: How much clinical and demographic metadata was included differed by source and by participant, and the metadata was provided uncurated.

Each collaborating institution followed its own protocols to collect whole blood in K2EDTA tubes. For TCRbeta analysis, collaborators shipped samples in one of three forms: frozen whole blood, isolated PBMCs, or DNA extracted from either of those sample types. Trimming costs V 4 bases and J 5 bases, and their ends lie 12 bases apart. Counted from cysteine to phenylalanine, this CDR3 has 13 amino acids. The only DNA kept is the CDR3, 39 bases in frame from the first base. In the germline V gene, CDR1 corresponds to SGHVS and CDR2 to FNYEAQ. TCRbeta CDR3 regions were amplified from genomic DNA using the immunoSEQ Assay, a bias-controlled multiplex PCR. The paper's processing steps were these. The number of nucleated cells in each sample was estimated from the amplification of reference gene primers within the assay. To quantify the absolute abundance of each unique TCRbeta CDR3 rearrangement, sequence reads were collapsed and filtered. For each sample, productive Simpson clonality was calculated as the square root of Simpson's diversity index over productive rearrangements. The source is immuneACCESS, and TCRdb retained only in-frame sequences with V and J called. Part of the clones is not carried over; for the studies checked, unresolved V genes explain less than half of this, and the remainder is unexplained. V and J calls and clone size are as listed in that table; D and trimming were resolved from the DNA. Recorded for this sample are some 40,000 clones; around four fifths of them occurred a single time. The ten largest make up around 15% of the sample.

The rearranged segments are TRBV7-6 and TRBJ2-7; TRBD1 is possibly the D segment (6 matching bases). Sequenced sample: peripheral blood. The sequence came from a man aged 65 to 85 with acute or convalescent COVID-19. The sequenced DNA: TGTGCCAGCAGCTCCCGGGACAAAGACGAGCAGTACTTC. It specifies CASSSRDKDEQYF.